This T cell receptor beta chain stems from a study of control samples from healthy donors and cancer patients. Trimming shortened V by 3 bases and J by 1 base, and 7 bases separated the two germline ends. Per germline, CDR1 DFQATT and CDR2 SNEGSKA (reference sequence). This CDR3 contains 12 residues. Clones were sequenced by immunoSEQ multiplex PCR, and TCRdb holds only the in-frame ones, with some missing. The sample records 130,000 or so clones, over 80% being singletons. The rearrangement links TRBV20-1 to TRBJ2-7; D remains unclear. The clonotype comes from a woman between 45 and 65 years old in good health. The sequencing input was blood. The CDR3 DNA sequence: TGCAGTGCTAGTCTAGTGTCCTACGAGCAGTACTTC. It translates to CSASLVSYEQYF.